This entry describes one T cell receptor (beta chain). This entry belongs to a study of blood T cell repertoires in COVID-19. On the study more broadly: Both acute and convalescent COVID-19 samples were obtained from the United States, Italy and Spain.

Using immunoSEQ multiplex PCR, the repertoire was profiled, and TCRdb retains in-frame clones only, with some absent. Of 200,000 to 250,000 clones listed, 85% are singletons. Germline lookup yields CDR1 SGHNT and CDR2 YYREEE (reference sequence). The CDR3 runs 16 residues. J gave up 0 bases and V 3 bases, and 3 bases lay outside the gene matches. The chain is built from TRBV5-4 and TRBJ2-6, with 7 positions matching TRBD1. Input material: PBMCs or T cells enriched from blood (not recorded which). The clonotype originates from a woman between 50 and 59 years old with acute COVID-19. DNA of the CDR3: TGTGCCAGCAGCTCTGGGACAGTCTCTGGGGCCAACGTCCTGACTTTC. This sequence encodes CASSSGTVSGANVLTF. Filled out from reference TRBV5-4 and TRBJ2-6, the complete variable domain reads ETGVTQSPTHLIKTRGQQVTLRCSSQSGHNTVSWYQQALGQGPQFIFQYYREEENGRGNFPPRFSGLQFPNYSSELNVNALELDDSALYLCASSSGTVSGANVLTFGAGSRLTVL.